A single sample gave rise to the 29 T cell receptor beta chains below, sequenced in a study of regulatory T cells in long-lasting Graves disease. The sample's time point: persistent/refractory GD, antithyroid drugs over 5 years with positive TRAb. From PBMCs, RNA was extracted and then used to make the TCR library. CDR3-region Arm-PCR and iRepertoire HTBI primers produced the TCR beta libraries. TCRdb re-called the multiplex PCR reads with MiXCR, one entry per CDR3 protein. The sample comprises 700,000 or so distinct CDR3 sequences, around 32% of which are singletons, and around 42% rests with the top ten. The material sequenced was peripheral blood mononuclear cells (PBMCs), taken when the disease was refractory, from a patient treated with antithyroid drugs. These receptors were collected from a female donor with Graves disease.

In this sample, this clonotype turned up many times. The chain is built from TRBV19 and TRBJ2-7; 13 positions match TRBD2. J lost 3 bases, V lost 9 bases, and 8 bases had no gene match. The CDR3 is made up of 15 amino acids. CDR1 LNHDA and CDR2 SQIVND come from the germline V gene (reference sequence). CDR3 in DNA: TGTGCCAGCAAACCGGGACTAGCGGGGAGCTACGAGCAGTACTTC. Its protein is CASKPGLAGSYEQYF. Complete variable domain (other parts from reference TRBV19 and TRBJ2-7): DGGITQSPKYLFRKEGQNVTLSCEQNLNHDAMYWYRQDPGQGLRLIYYSQIVNDFQKGDIAEGYSVSREKKESFPLTVTSAQKNPTAFYLCASKPGLAGSYEQYFGPGTRLTVT.

V usage is TRBV5-8 and J usage is TRBJ1-2; a weak D match, TRBD1 (5 bases). V gave up 5 bases and J gave up 4 bases, with 12 bases separating them. The CDR3 covers 13 residues. Germline-derived CDR1 and CDR2 are SGHTS and YDEGEE. The CDR3 DNA reads TGTGCCAGCAGGAGAGACAGATTCTATGGCTACACCTTC. Its protein product is CASRRDRFYGYTF.

V and J are TRBV25-1 and TRBJ2-3; possibly TRBD2 for D (6 bases). The CDR3 extends over 15 amino acids. Trimming left V 5 bases short and J 3 bases short, with 15 bases between. The germline V gene has CDR1 MGHDK and CDR2 SYGVNS. CDR3 nucleotides: TGTGCCAGCAGTTCCCTATGGGGGGAAACAGATACGCAGTATTTT. This translates into CASSSLWGETDTQYF.

This clonotype was recorded a few times. The rearrangement links TRBV29-1 to TRBJ1-1; TRBD1 agrees at 7 bases. The CDR3 loop spans 11 amino acids. Germline CDR1 and CDR2: SQVTM and ANQGSEA. The ends lost 4 bases at V and 8 bases at J; junction bases unmatched: 4. CDR3 nucleotide sequence: TGCAGCGTTGTGACAGGGAGGGAAGCTTTCTTT. This translates into CSVVTGREAFF. The whole variable domain, remainder taken from reference TRBV29-1 and TRBJ1-1, is SAVISQKPSRDICQRGTSLTIQCQVDSQVTMMFWYRQQPGQSLTLIATANQGSEATYESGFVIDKFPISRPNLTFSTLTVSNMSPEDSSIYLCSVVTGREAFFGQGTRLTVV.

J is TRBJ2-1 and V is TRBV12-3 or TRBV12-4, with 10 bases lining up with TRBD2. The CDR3 loop spans 16 amino acids. The trim removed 5 bases at V and 6 bases at J, leaving 10 bases unmatched. The CDR3 here is CASSAPRLAGFNEQFF. The CDR3 DNA sequence: TGTGCCAGCAGTGCCCCCCGACTAGCGGGCTTCAATGAGCAGTTCTTC.

The chain carries TRBV19 and TRBJ2-2; 9 bases map to TRBD1. Germline CDR1 reads LNHDA; CDR2 reads SQIVND (reference sequence). The CDR3 totals 14 residues. V gave up 9 bases and J gave up 6 bases; unmatched junction bases: 8. The CDR3 region is CASRDRVIAGELFF. Written as DNA, the CDR3 is TGTGCCAGCCGGGACAGGGTGATCGCCGGGGAGCTGTTTTTT. The complete variable domain, with remaining parts taken from reference TRBV19 and TRBJ2-2, reads DGGITQSPKYLFRKEGQNVTLSCEQNLNHDAMYWYRQDPGQGLRLIYYSQIVNDFQKGDIAEGYSVSREKKESFPLTVTSAQKNPTAFYLCASRDRVIAGELFFGEGSRLTVL.

The J gene is TRBJ1-3, the V gene TRBV20-1; D is unclear. The V and J ends lost 0 bases and 0 bases respectively, with 15 bases between them. The length of the CDR3 is 17 residues. Germline V gene sequence: CDR1 DFQATT, CDR2 SNEGSKA (reference sequence). The DNA for the CDR3 is TGCAGTGCTAGAGATATCCGGCCGTCGCCCTCTGGAAACACCATATATTTT. Translation gives CSARDIRPSPSGNTIYF.

This clonotype was picked up one time. The chain is built from TRBV20-1 and TRBJ1-2, with D unresolved. Trimming took 5 bases from V and 5 from J, leaving 15 bases between them. The CDR3 runs 13 residues. CDR1 is DFQATT, CDR2 SNEGSKA, per germline (reference sequence). This CDR3 reads CSAATPDGYGYTF. DNA of the CDR3: TGCAGTGCTGCCACACCGGACGGATATGGCTACACCTTC.

The chain links TRBV18 to TRBJ1-6; D remains ambiguous. Trimming stripped 0 bases from V and 7 bases from J, with 7 bases between. CDR3 length: 14 residues. Germline V lookup: CDR1 KGHSH, CDR2 LQKENI. As DNA, the CDR3 is TGTGCCAGCTCACCACCGATCAGCAATTCACCCCTCCACTTT. It yields the protein CASSPPISNSPLHF.

The chain recombines TRBV7-9 with TRBJ2-1; D not certain. The V gene lost 3 bases and the J gene lost 5 bases, with 5 bases spanning the gap. CDR1 and CDR2 (germline): SEHNR, FQNEAQ (reference sequence). The CDR3 loop spans 12 amino acids. The CDR3 nucleotides read TGTGCCAGCAGCTTTAGGAACAATGAGCAGTTCTTC. As protein: CASSFRNNEQFF.

The rearrangement links TRBV2 to TRBJ1-3; no clear D gene. Germline V CDR1 and CDR2: SNHLY, FYNNEI. The CDR3 has 16 amino acids. Deletions cut 3 bases from V and 4 bases from J, with 16 bases between. CDR3 coding DNA: TGTGCCAGCAGTGAGGGCCGGGCAGGATCAGGAAACACCATATATTTT. Its translation is CASSEGRAGSGNTIYF.

This clonotype was seen many times. The chain joins TRBV25-1 to TRBJ1-1; TRBD1 might be the D (6 bases). V lost 5 bases and J lost 0, with 10 bases in between. Germline V lookup: CDR1 MGHDK, CDR2 SYGVNS. The CDR3 loop spans 14 amino acids. DNA for the CDR3: TGTGCCAGCAGTACGGGACACCTGAACACTGAAGCTTTCTTT. It encodes CASSTGHLNTEAFF. Combining the CDR3 with reference TRBV25-1 and TRBJ1-1 gives the whole variable domain EADIYQTPRYLVIGTGKKITLECSQTMGHDKMYWYQQDPGMELHLIHYSYGVNSTEKGDLSSESTVSRIRTEHFPLTLESARPSHTSQYLCASSTGHLNTEAFFGQGTRLTVV.

At least ten counts were recorded for this clonotype. This CDR3 is missing its conserved last phenylalanine or tryptophan, likely due to a read error. This chain uses TRBV28 with TRBJ1-2; maybe TRBD1 (6 bases). The germline gives CDR1 MDHEN, CDR2 SYDVKM. The V end was cut by 8 bases, the J end by 4 bases, with 14 bases between. The CDR3 runs 13 residues. CDR3 region: CASQAWGPYGYTV. CDR3 DNA: TGTGCCAGCCAAGCGTGGGGGCCCTATGGCTACACCGTC.

This clonotype was seen a handful of times. DNA for the CDR3: TGTGCCAGCAGCTTAGCTATGGGAGGACTAGCAGGGGAGCAGTACTTC. Protein sequence: CASSLAMGGLAGEQYF. The chain has TRBV7-2 and TRBJ2-7, with 8 bases fitting TRBD2. J was trimmed by 7 bases and V by 0 bases; bases with no gene match: 11. Germline values: CDR1 SGHTA, CDR2 FQGNSA. CDR3 size: 16 residues.

The chain uses TRBV5-1 and TRBJ2-1; TRBD2 might be the D (5 bases). V lost 3 bases, J lost 4 bases, and 14 bases lay in between. The CDR3 is 15 residues long. Germline assignment: CDR1 SGHRS and CDR2 YFSETQ. The CDR3 DNA reads TGCGCCAGCAGCTCGGGATACTCCGGTTACAATGAGCAGTTCTTC. Its translation is CASSSGYSGYNEQFF.

This clonotype was seen more than once but under ten times. The chain combines TRBV20-1 with TRBJ1-6, with 9 bases that match TRBD1. The germline gives CDR1 DFQATT, CDR2 SNEGSKA (reference sequence). Trimming at V came to 0 bases and at J to 10 bases, leaving 7 bases not matched to a gene. The length of the CDR3 is 15 residues. The CDR3: CSAREEQGAGSPLHF. The CDR3 DNA is TGCAGTGCTAGAGAAGAACAGGGGGCAGGGTCACCCCTCCACTTT.

With regard to this clonotype: A much larger clone differs from this one at a single base, so this may be a read error. V usage is TRBV2 and J usage is TRBJ1-2; D is perhaps TRBD1 (6 bases). The germline CDR1 and CDR2 sequences are SNHLY and FYNNEI. The germline V and J ends were trimmed by 7 bases and 0 bases, with 15 bases remaining between them. CDR3 length equals 15 residues. CDR3 in amino acids: CASIGTTGANYGYTF. CDR3 nucleotides: TGTGCCAGCATTGGGACAACGGGAGCTAACTATGGCTACACCTTC.

The rearrangement joins TRBV19 to TRBJ1-2; a possible D gene is TRBD1 (5 bases). The CDR3 length is 15 residues. The V end lost 3 bases, the J end lost 4 bases, and 15 bases lay between the germline ends. CDR1 and CDR2 (germline): LNHDA, SQIVND (reference sequence). In nucleotides, the CDR3 is TGTGCCAGTAGTATCGGTCGCCAGGGCGCCTATGGCTACACCTTC. Translating gives CASSIGRQGAYGYTF.

The chain is built from TRBV30 and TRBJ1-5; D gene uncertain. The CDR3 has 17 residues. Germline CDR1 is GTSNPN and CDR2 is SVGIG (reference sequence). Trimming pared 3 bases from V and 2 bases from J, leaving 20 bases between. CDR3 sequence reads: CAWSKEGRVMGNQPQHF. The CDR3 DNA reads TGTGCCTGGAGCAAAGAGGGTAGGGTAATGGGCAATCAGCCCCAGCATTTT. The full variable domain, in which reference TRBV30 and TRBJ1-5 provide the parts outside the CDR3, is SQTIHQWPATLVQPVGSPLSLECTVEGTSNPNLYWYRQAAGRGLQLLFYSVGIGQISSEVPQNLSASRPQDRQFILSSKKLLLSDSGFYLCAWSKEGRVMGNQPQHFGDGTRLSIL.

The chain combines TRBV7-9 with TRBJ1-5; TRBD1 matches at 7 bases. This CDR3 region has 15 residues. Per the germline V gene, CDR1 is SEHNR and CDR2 is FQNEAQ (reference sequence). Losses at the gene ends were 5 bases for V and 6 bases for J; bases not matched to a gene: 10. The CDR3 coding sequence is TGTGCCAGCAGCCACGACAGGGTCGCAGGTCAGCCCCAGCATTTT. Amino acid sequence: CASSHDRVAGQPQHF.

In its sample, this clonotype was seen many times. The chain recombines TRBV12-3 or TRBV12-4 with TRBJ1-5; D remains ambiguous. Trimming removed 8 bases from V and 0 bases from J, with 11 bases in between. CDR3 length equals 14 residues. Here the CDR3 reads CASLIGGSNQPQHF. The CDR3 DNA reads as TGTGCCAGCTTGATCGGCGGTAGCAATCAGCCCCAGCATTTT.

This clonotype was counted a few times. The V gene is TRBV9, the J gene TRBJ1-1; D is uncertain. Germline CDR1 reads SGDLS; CDR2 reads YYNGEE. Trimming cost V 3 bases and J 1 base, with 7 bases left between them. This CDR3 is built from 13 residues. In nucleotides, the CDR3 is TGTGCCAGCAGCGCGGAGGCGAACACTGAAGCTTTCTTT. Encoded protein: CASSAEANTEAFF.

The chain links TRBV2 to TRBJ2-7; the match to TRBD2 covers 9 bases. Germline CDR1 reads SNHLY; CDR2 reads FYNNEI. The CDR3 loop spans 14 amino acids. V shed 8 bases and J 2 bases; nucleotides not matched to a gene: 7. The CDR3 sequence is CASRGVAGAYEQYF. As DNA, the CDR3 is TGTGCCAGCCGCGGGGTAGCGGGAGCCTACGAGCAGTACTTC.

The CDR3 region has the DNA TGTGCCAGCTCACCACTTAGAAGTATGAACACTGAAGCTTTCTTT. This sequence encodes CASSPLRSMNTEAFF. This rearrangement joins TRBV18 to TRBJ1-1, with unresolved D. Trimming took 1 base from V and 0 from J, leaving 9 bases between them. The CDR3 extends over 15 amino acids. CDR1 KGHSH and CDR2 LQKENI come from the germline V gene. Using reference TRBV18 and TRBJ1-1 for the parts outside the CDR3, the full variable domain is NAGVMQNPRHLVRRRGQEARLRCSPMKGHSHVYWYRQLPEEGLKFMVYLQKENIIDESGMPKERFSAEFPKEGPSILRIQQVVRGDSAAYFCASSPLRSMNTEAFFGQGTRLTVV.

This clonotype showed up just a few times. The rearrangement links TRBV6-1 to TRBJ2-2; 9 bases agree with TRBD2. Germline trimming cut 4 bases from V and 3 bases from J; bases unmatched to any gene: 3. Per the germline V gene, CDR1 is MNHNS and CDR2 is SASEGT. The CDR3 totals 15 residues. The CDR3 spells CASSVLAGDTGELFF. CDR3 nucleotides: TGTGCCAGCAGTGTACTAGCGGGCGACACCGGGGAGCTGTTTTTT.

The chain carries TRBV27 and TRBJ1-1; the match to TRBD1 covers 7 bases. CDR3 length: 14 amino acids. Germline values: CDR1 MNHEY, CDR2 SMNVEV (reference sequence). Germline trimming cut 6 bases from V and 6 bases from J; bases unmatched to any gene: 10. CDR3: CASSLQGSRPEAFF. The CDR3 nucleotides read TGTGCCAGCAGCCTACAGGGGTCCCGACCTGAAGCTTTCTTT.

This clonotype appeared a few times. The chain recombines TRBV27 with TRBJ1-1; a weak D match, TRBD1 (5 bases). The CDR3 consists of 14 residues. V was cut by 6 bases and J by 0 bases, with 11 bases left in between. CDR1 is MNHEY and CDR2 is SMNVEV in the germline V gene (reference sequence). The CDR3 loop reads CASSPRTMNTEAFF. CDR3 bases: TGTGCCAGCAGCCCTCGGACAATGAACACTGAAGCTTTCTTT.

This chain joins TRBV11-2 and TRBJ1-4; D uncertain. This CDR3 comprises 14 residues. Germline CDR1 reads SGHAT; CDR2 reads FQNNGV. With 5 bases removed from V and 8 bases from J, the gap between germline ends came to 15 bases. The CDR3, as DNA: TGTGCCAGCAGCCGGATCGGGTTTGGGGAAAAACTGTTTTTT. Translating gives CASSRIGFGEKLFF.

The genes are TRBV28 and TRBJ1-5; D remains ambiguous. Trimming shortened V by 7 bases and J by 0 bases, and 10 bases separated the two germline ends. CDR3 length equals 14 residues. The V gene's germline CDR1 is MDHEN and CDR2 SYDVKM. The CDR3 reads CASTKTRSNQPQHF. As DNA, the CDR3 is TGTGCCAGCACTAAAACTCGTAGCAATCAGCCCCAGCATTTT.